The rows below give T cell receptor beta chains drawn from one sample of a study of T cell responses to AZD1222 COVID-19 vaccine. Some clones are missing from TCRdb's copy, which holds only in-frame ones; the method was immunoSEQ multiplex PCR. The sample lists 28,000 or so clones, 88% occurring once. Specimen: peripheral blood, collected 28 days after the second AZD1222 dose. The receptors come from an adult who received the AZD1222 COVID-19 vaccine. The CDR3 runs from the conserved cysteine through the conserved F or W. D genes are given only for firm matches. Clone size is given for some rows only: seen once, a few or many times, or a class if the clone is expanded.

>NA|TRBJ1-6|NA|TRBV4-3
CASSQDRRISYNSPLHF
TGCGCCAGCAGCCAAGATCGCAGGATATCGTATAATTCACCCCTCCACTTT
>NA|TRBJ2-7|NA|TRBV5-4
CASSSGNSGPYEQYF
TGTGCCAGCAGCTCGGGGAATTCGGGGCCCTACGAGCAGTACTTC
>NA|TRBJ2-5|NA|TRBV5-1
CASSLAGQRKETQYF
TGCGCCAGCAGCTTGGCCGGACAGAGAAAAGAGACCCAGTACTTC
>NA|TRBJ2-2|TRBD2|TRBV11-2
CASSSSGRDRELFF
TGTGCCAGCAGCTCCTCAGGGAGGGACCGGGAGCTGTTTTTT
>NA|TRBJ2-2|NA|TRBV21-1
CASSLRDYRNTGELFF
TGTGCCAGCAGCCTCCGGGACTACCGGAACACCGGGGAGCTGTTTTTT
>few|TRBJ1-4|TRBD1|TRBV6-2/TRBV6-3
CASSRQGTNEKLFF
TGTGCCAGCAGTCGACAGGGGACTAATGAAAAACTGTTTTTT
>NA|TRBJ1-6|TRBD1|TRBV2
CARGDPDRDSYNSPLHF
TGTGCCAGAGGGGACCCAGACAGGGACTCCTATAATTCACCCCTCCACTTT
>NA|TRBJ1-2|TRBD1|TRBV5-1
CASSRQGDYGYTF
TGCGCCAGCAGCCGACAGGGGGACTATGGCTACACCTTC
>NA|TRBJ1-2|TRBD1|TRBV6-5
CASSLTRGQGGYTF
TGTGCCAGCAGTCTCACCAGGGGGCAAGGAGGCTACACCTTC
>NA|TRBJ2-3|NA|TRBV7-2
CASSLGALGTDTQYF
TGTGCCAGCAGCTTGGGGGCCCTTGGCACAGATACGCAGTATTTT
>once|TRBJ1-4|NA|TRBV6-5
CASSYSAGRNEKLFF
TGTGCCAGCAGTTACTCCGCGGGACGTAATGAAAAACTGTTTTTT
>NA|TRBJ1-2|NA|TRBV25-1
CASASGTSHGYTF
TGTGCCAGCGCCTCCGGGACGTCTCACGGCTACACCTTC
>NA|TRBJ2-1|NA|TRBV19
CASSAGQKYNEQFF
TGTGCCAGTAGTGCGGGACAGAAATACAATGAGCAGTTCTTC
>NA|TRBJ2-7|TRBD1|TRBV2
CASSQGQGFEQYF
TGTGCCAGCAGTCAGGGACAGGGCTTCGAGCAGTACTTC
>NA|TRBJ1-2|NA|TRBV9
CASSVELEGGYTF
TGTGCCAGCAGCGTAGAACTGGAGGGTGGCTACACCTTC
>NA|TRBJ2-1|NA|TRBV9
CASSVTPSRAGEQFF
TGTGCCAGCAGCGTCACCCCCTCGAGGGCCGGTGAGCAGTTCTTC
>few|TRBJ1-1|TRBD1|TRBV3-1/TRBV3-2
CASSETGGEAFF
TGTGCCAGCAGCGAAACAGGGGGTGAAGCTTTCTTT
>NA|TRBJ2-7|NA|TRBV6-5
CASRAVYEQYF
TGTGCCAGTCGGGCGGTCTACGAGCAGTACTTC
>NA|TRBJ2-7|NA|TRBV5-6
CASSYGGKDEQYF
TGTGCCAGCAGCTACGGAGGGAAGGACGAGCAGTACTTC
>NA|TRBJ1-2|NA|TRBV4-3
CASSQDEAGIYGYTF
TGCGCCAGCAGCCAAGACGAGGCAGGGATCTATGGCTACACCTTC
>NA|TRBJ2-3|TRBD1|TRBV24-1
CATSDPAGTGTDTQYF
TGTGCCACCAGTGATCCTGCCGGGACAGGGACAGATACGCAGTATTTT
>NA|TRBJ1-3|TRBD1|TRBV9
CASSTEQGRGNTIYF
TGTGCCAGCAGCACCGAACAGGGGAGAGGAAACACCATATATTTT
>once|TRBJ2-2|NA|TRBV9
CASSPSLSGARTGELFF
TGTGCCAGCAGCCCATCCCTCTCGGGGGCGCGCACCGGGGAGCTGTTTTTT
>NA|TRBJ1-2|TRBD1|TRBV6-1
CASSELDRVSYGYTF
TGTGCCAGCAGTGAACTAGACAGGGTGTCCTATGGCTACACCTTC
>NA|TRBJ2-5|NA|TRBV18
CASSPRQETQYF
TGTGCCAGCTCACCACGCCAAGAGACCCAGTACTTC
>NA|TRBJ1-6|NA|TRBV7-9
CASSLDSGTGGSPLHF
TGTGCCAGCAGCTTAGATTCCGGGACGGGTGGTTCACCCCTCCACTTT
>NA|TRBJ1-2|TRBD1|TRBV28
CASRTTGAQGYGYTF
TGTGCCAGCAGAACGACAGGGGCGCAGGGGTATGGCTACACCTTC
>NA|TRBJ2-2|NA|TRBV2
CASSRWDRELFF
TGTGCCAGCAGTCGATGGGACAGGGAGCTGTTTTTT